This T cell receptor beta chain was found in a study of read filtering for tumor transcriptome and immune sequencing. Study overall: Patients were 17 male and 11 to 15 female, mean age around 67 years, range 47 to 80.

Molecular barcoded adaptors covering alpha/delta and beta/gamma chains were used on 400 ng RNA. TCRdb re-called the reads with MiXCR, one entry per CDR3 protein. The table records more than 100,000 distinct CDR3 sequences, approximately 13% of them present only once. Points from the study as a whole: Dropping single-read clonotypes raised IR-seq and RNA-seq shared-clonotype correlation. In IR-seq, single-read clonotypes were 65% to 90% of clonotypes but around 3.5% of reads.

CDR3 length: 16 residues. CDR1 is DFQATT and CDR2 is SNEGSKA in the germline V gene (reference sequence). Germline trimming cut 6 bases from V and 3 bases from J; bases unmatched to any gene: 10. This clonotype was seen at least ten times. Its antigen is unidentified. At the time of active disease, bone marrow was collected from every patient. The source of this sequence is a donor at least 40 years old with multiple myeloma. The chain has TRBV20-1 and TRBJ2-1, with TRBD2 matching over 11 bases. Sequences were obtained from a population of CD138-negative cells sorted from bone marrow. CDR3: CSAEHLSGRVYNEQFF. The CDR3 DNA sequence: TGCAGTGCCGAACACCTTAGCGGGAGGGTCTACAATGAGCAGTTCTTC.